This TCR beta chain emerged from a study of T cell responses to AZD1222 COVID-19 vaccine. Study-wide results and limits: Only a handful of AZD1222 recipients, roughly 6 in all, had baseline seropositivity. Nearly half of spike-specific TCRs reportedly target variant regions that are unmutated in the B.1.351 and B.1.1.7 variants. White British people made up most donors, females outnumbered males, and clonal diversity was possibly underestimated.

Profiling relied on immunoSEQ multiplex PCR, and the TCRdb table lists in-frame clones only, not all of them. This table holds around 140,000 clones, roughly 90% found once. About this clone: The antigen is unknown.

The CDR3 covers 15 residues. V was cut by 3 bases and J by 4 bases, with 16 bases left in between. Per the germline V gene, CDR1 is MNHEY and CDR2 is SMNVEV (reference sequence). The source material was peripheral blood, sampled 28 days after the second dose of the MenACWY control vaccine. This chain uses TRBV27 with TRBJ2-7, with D maybe TRBD2 (6 bases). The clonotype was recovered from an adult who received the MenACWY meningococcal vaccine as a control. CDR3 loop: CASSFGGGAHYEQYF. CDR3 DNA: TGTGCCAGCAGTTTCGGGGGTGGGGCCCATTACGAGCAGTACTTC.